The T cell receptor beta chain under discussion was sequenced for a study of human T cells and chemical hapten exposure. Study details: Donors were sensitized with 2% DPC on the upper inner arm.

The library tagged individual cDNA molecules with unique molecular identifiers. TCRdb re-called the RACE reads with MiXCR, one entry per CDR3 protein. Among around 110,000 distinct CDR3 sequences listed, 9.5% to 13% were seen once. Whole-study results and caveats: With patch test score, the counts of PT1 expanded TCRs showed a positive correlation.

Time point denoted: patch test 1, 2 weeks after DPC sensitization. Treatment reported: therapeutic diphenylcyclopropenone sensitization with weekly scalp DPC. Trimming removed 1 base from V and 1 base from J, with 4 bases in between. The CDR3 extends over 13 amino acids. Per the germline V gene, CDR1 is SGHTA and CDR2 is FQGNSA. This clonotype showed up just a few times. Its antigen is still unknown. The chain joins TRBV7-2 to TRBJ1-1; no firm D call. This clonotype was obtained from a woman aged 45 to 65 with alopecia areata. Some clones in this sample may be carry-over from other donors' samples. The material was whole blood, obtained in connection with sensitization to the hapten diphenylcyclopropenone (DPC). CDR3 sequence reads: CASSLEQNTEAFF. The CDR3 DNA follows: TGTGCCAGCAGCTTAGAACAGAACACTGAAGCTTTCTTT.